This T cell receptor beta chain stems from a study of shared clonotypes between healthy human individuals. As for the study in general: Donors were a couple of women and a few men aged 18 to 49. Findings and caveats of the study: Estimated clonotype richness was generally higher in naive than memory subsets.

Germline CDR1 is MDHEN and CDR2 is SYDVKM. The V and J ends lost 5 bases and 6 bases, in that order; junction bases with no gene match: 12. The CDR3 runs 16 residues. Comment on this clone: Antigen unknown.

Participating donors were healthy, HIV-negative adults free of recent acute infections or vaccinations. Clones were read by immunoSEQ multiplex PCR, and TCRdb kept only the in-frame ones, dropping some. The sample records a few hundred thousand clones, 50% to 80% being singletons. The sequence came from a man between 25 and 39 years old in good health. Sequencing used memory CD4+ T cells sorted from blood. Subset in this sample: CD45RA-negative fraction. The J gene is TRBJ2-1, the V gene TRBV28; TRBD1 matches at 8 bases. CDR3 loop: CASSLISRTGTNEQFF. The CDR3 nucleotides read TGTGCCAGCAGTCTGATATCCCGGACAGGGACCAATGAGCAGTTCTTC.